This is a list of T cell receptor beta chains from one sample in a study of cytomegalovirus exposure and HLA in healthy donors. Measured with immunoSEQ multiplex PCR; TCRdb has only the in-frame clones, and not every one. The table records 90,000 to 95,000 clones, about 84% of them present only once. Sequencing was performed on PBMCs. The receptors here all came from a man younger than 35 in good health and CMV-seronegative. The CDR3 runs from the conserved cysteine through the conserved F or W. The D gene is left open where the match is weak. The size entry is marked missing in some rows and otherwise reads once, few, many or a size class.

size,D,V,J,DNA,CDR3
few,TRBD1,TRBV6-1,TRBJ2-7,TGTGCCAGCAGACGGACAGGGGAAAACGAGCAGTACTTC,CASRRTGENEQYF
NA,NA,TRBV6-5,TRBJ1-2,TGTGCCAGCAGCCCACATAGCCATGGCTACACCTTC,CASSPHSHGYTF
NA,NA,TRBV29-1,TRBJ2-6,TGCAGCGTTTGGCAGAATGAGGCGTCTGGGGCCAACGTCCTGACTTTC,CSVWQNEASGANVLTF
NA,NA,TRBV30,TRBJ1-5,TGTGCCTGGAGTGTACGCGGGGATCAGCCCCAGCATTTT,CAWSVRGDQPQHF
NA,NA,TRBV15,TRBJ1-5,TGTGCCACCAGCAGAGATCTAGTAGGAAATAGCAATCAGCCCCAGCATTTT,CATSRDLVGNSNQPQHF
NA,TRBD2,TRBV4-1,TRBJ2-1,TGCGCCAGCAGCCATGGGGGGGGTAATGAGCAGTTCTTC,CASSHGGGNEQFF
NA,TRBD1,TRBV2,TRBJ1-2,TGTGCCAGCAGTGGAGAAGGGGGATCGGACAGGAATAGATATAACTATGGCTACACCTTC,CASSGEGGSDRNRYNYGYTF
few,TRBD1,TRBV7-2,TRBJ2-7,TGTGCCAGCAGCCCCGGGACAGCGACCGTATACGAGCAGTACTTC,CASSPGTATVYEQYF
NA,NA,TRBV6-1,TRBJ1-6,TGTGCCAGCAGTGAAGCGCTTCAACTCTCCTATAATTCACCCCTCCACTTT,CASSEALQLSYNSPLHF
NA,NA,TRBV6-1,TRBJ1-2,TGTGCCAGCAGTGATAGTGTACAGCAATCATCGTATGGCTACACCTTC,CASSDSVQQSSYGYTF
NA,NA,TRBV7-9,TRBJ1-2,TGTGCCAGCAGCCCGGGGGGGGACTACACCTTC,CASSPGGDYTF
NA,NA,TRBV7-2,TRBJ1-5,TGTGCCAGCAGCTTCACGGGTGGTCAGCCCCAGCATTTT,CASSFTGGQPQHF
NA,TRBD2,TRBV7-2,TRBJ2-5,TGTGCCAGCAGCTTAGGATCTAGCGGGGGGCCCGCGACCCAGTACTTC,CASSLGSSGGPATQYF
NA,NA,TRBV14,TRBJ1-5,TGTGCCAGCAGAGTCACCCCCAGGGGTTGGAACAATCAGCCCCAGCATTTT,CASRVTPRGWNNQPQHF
NA,NA,TRBV7-8,TRBJ1-2,TGTGCCAGCAGCTTAGCCATTCACAGGGATGGCTACACCTTC,CASSLAIHRDGYTF
NA,TRBD2,TRBV5-1,TRBJ2-2,TGCGCCAGCAGCTTGACGGGGGAGGGGACCGGGGAGCTGTTTTTT,CASSLTGEGTGELFF
few,TRBD1,TRBV6-1,TRBJ1-1,TGTGCCAGCAGTGACGCAGGCGGGACAGGGTTGAGCACTGAAGCTTTCTTT,CASSDAGGTGLSTEAFF
few,TRBD2,TRBV6-5,TRBJ2-7,TGTGCCAGCAGTCCTACCGACGGGGGGGCATACGAGCAGTACTTC,CASSPTDGGAYEQYF
NA,NA,TRBV4-2,TRBJ1-1,TGTGCCAGCAGCCAAGTCGGGGGTACGAACACTGAAGCTTTCTTT,CASSQVGGTNTEAFF
few,TRBD1,TRBV6-5,TRBJ1-4,TGTGCCAGCAGTTACTGGACAGGGGGCGGAGAGGAAAAACTGTTTTTT,CASSYWTGGGEEKLFF
NA,TRBD1,TRBV5-6,TRBJ2-5,TGTGCCAGCAGCTTGAGGTGGACCAACAGGGGAGAGACCCAGTACTTC,CASSLRWTNRGETQYF
NA,TRBD1,TRBV19,TRBJ2-3,TGTGCCACCAAAAGACAGGGGGCAGGACCTTATACGCAGTATTTT,CATKRQGAGPYTQYF
NA,TRBD1,TRBV18,TRBJ1-5,TGTGCCAGCTCCCCCGGACAGGGTGGAGGGCAGCCCCAGCATTTT,CASSPGQGGGQPQHF
few,NA,TRBV10-3,TRBJ1-2,TGTGCCATCAGTGAGCCCGGGGGTTATGGCTACACCTTC,CAISEPGGYGYTF
NA,TRBD1,TRBV7-2,TRBJ1-2,TGTGCCAGCAGCCCTAGGTCAGGGGGCGGCGGCTACACCTTC,CASSPRSGGGGYTF
NA,TRBD1,TRBV6-5,TRBJ2-5,TGTGCCAGCAAAGAGGACAGGGGTCGCCAAGAGACCCAGTACTTC,CASKEDRGRQETQYF
once,NA,TRBV5-1,TRBJ2-3,TGCGCCAGCAGTGAGGGCAGGCCCACAGATACGCAGTATTTT,CASSEGRPTDTQYF
NA,NA,TRBV4-2,TRBJ2-1,TGTGCCAGCAGCCAAGTGGCACTAGACTACAATGAGCAGTTCTTC,CASSQVALDYNEQFF
NA,NA,TRBV7-9,TRBJ1-1,TGTGCCAGCAGCCAAACAGGGTACACTGAAGCTTTCTTT,CASSQTGYTEAFF
NA,NA,TRBV6-6,TRBJ1-5,TGTGCCAGCAGTTACTCATGGACGGACTATCAGCCCCAGCATTTT,CASSYSWTDYQPQHF
NA,NA,TRBV27,TRBJ2-5,TGTGCCAGCAGTTCCGGGACTGGTGGGACCCAGTACTTC,CASSSGTGGTQYF
NA,NA,TRBV7-2,TRBJ2-2,TGTGCCAGCAGCTTACGCGTGGCGAACACCGGGGAGCTGTTTTTT,CASSLRVANTGELFF
NA,TRBD1,TRBV9,TRBJ2-1,TGTGCCAGCAGCACAGGGGTTTGGAATGAGCAGTTCTTC,CASSTGVWNEQFF
NA,TRBD1,TRBV7-8,TRBJ1-2,TGTGCCAGCAGCCCCGGGACAGGTGACTATCGAGGCTACACCTTC,CASSPGTGDYRGYTF
NA,NA,TRBV28,TRBJ1-5,TGTGCCAGCTGGGTGAGCCGGGGCAATCAGCCCCAGCATTTT,CASWVSRGNQPQHF
NA,TRBD1,TRBV13,TRBJ1-1,TGTGCCAGCAGCTTTCGGACAGGGAACACTGAAGCTTTCTTT,CASSFRTGNTEAFF
NA,NA,TRBV7-9,TRBJ1-2,TGTGCCAGCAGTCGTGAAGTGCGGGGGTATGGCTACACCTTC,CASSREVRGYGYTF
NA,TRBD1,TRBV14,TRBJ1-2,TGTGCCAGCAGCCAATTTGGCAGGGGGATTGGTTATGGCTACACCTTC,CASSQFGRGIGYGYTF
once,NA,TRBV30,TRBJ1-4,TGTGCCTGGAGACAAAAGGGAACGGGAACCGAAAAACTGTTTTTT,CAWRQKGTGTEKLFF
once,TRBD1,TRBV13,TRBJ1-4,TGTGCCAGCAGCTCTTCGACAGGGGGCGCTTATTTTGCTGAAAAACTGTTTTTT,CASSSSTGGAYFAEKLFF
NA,TRBD2,TRBV7-8,TRBJ2-3,TGTGCCAGCAGATCCCCTAGCGGGCAGCGGGATACGCAGTATTTT,CASRSPSGQRDTQYF
NA,TRBD1,TRBV6-5,TRBJ2-1,TGTGCCAGCAGTTACCCTTGGGACAGGGGTATCAATGAGCAGTTCTTC,CASSYPWDRGINEQFF
NA,TRBD1,TRBV2,TRBJ2-1,TGTGCCAGCAGTGAATCCAGACAGGGTGTAGAATTCTTC,CASSESRQGVEFF
NA,TRBD2,TRBV5-1,TRBJ2-3,TGCGCCAGCTCTCCGGGACTAGCGGAATTCACAGATACGCAGTATTTT,CASSPGLAEFTDTQYF
NA,NA,TRBV10-2,TRBJ2-5,TGCGCCAGCAGTGAGTCGATGGGGGCCAGAAAGACCCAGTACTTC,CASSESMGARKTQYF
once,NA,TRBV5-1,TRBJ2-1,TGCGCCAGCAGCTTGTTCCAAGTGGGCCTCCACCCAAGCTCCTACAATGAGCAGTTCTTC,CASSLFQVGLHPSSYNEQFF
NA,NA,TRBV14,TRBJ1-2,TGTGCCAGCAGCCAGGGGAATTGGGGCAGCCATGGCTACACCTTC,CASSQGNWGSHGYTF
NA,TRBD1,TRBV19,TRBJ1-5,TGTGCCAGTAGTACGCGGGACAGGGACTATAGCAATCAGCCCCAGCATTTT,CASSTRDRDYSNQPQHF
NA,NA,TRBV28,TRBJ1-1,TGTGCCAGCAGTTTTCGGGTGGGTGAAGCTTTCTTT,CASSFRVGEAFF
NA,NA,TRBV2,TRBJ1-2,TGTGCCGTCACGGGGGAAATTTATGGCTACACCTTC,CAVTGEIYGYTF
NA,TRBD1,TRBV28,TRBJ1-2,TGTGCCAGCACCCAGGGACAGGGGGATGGCTACACCTTC,CASTQGQGDGYTF
NA,TRBD1,TRBV16,TRBJ1-6,TGTGCCAGCAGCCAATCCCGACAGGGAAAGGGTTCACCCCTCCACTTT,CASSQSRQGKGSPLHF
once,NA,TRBV18,TRBJ1-2,TGTGCCAGCTCACCACGGGACTCAGACGGCTACACCTTC,CASSPRDSDGYTF
once,NA,TRBV4-1,TRBJ1-1,TGCGCCAGCAGCCTAACGGACAGCATGAACACTGAAGCTTTCTTT,CASSLTDSMNTEAFF
NA,NA,TRBV7-9,TRBJ2-3,TGTTCCAGCAGCTCCCCCCAGGGGTCAGGGCTCACAGATACGCAGTATTTT,CSSSSPQGSGLTDTQYF
NA,NA,TRBV29-1,TRBJ2-7,TGCAGCGTTAAGGAGACCTACGAGCAGTACTTC,CSVKETYEQYF
NA,TRBD2,TRBV10-3,TRBJ2-3,TGTGCCATCAGTGAGTTAATGACTAGCGGGGGAAAACCCACAGATACGCAGTATTTT,CAISELMTSGGKPTDTQYF
few,NA,TRBV19,TRBJ2-2,TGTGCCAGTAGTATAGTGGGGGCAGGCCTGGGAACCGGGGAGCTGTTTTTT,CASSIVGAGLGTGELFF